This TCR beta chain derives from a study of blood T cell repertoires in COVID-19. The CDR3 has 12 residues. Trimming shortened V by 4 bases and J by 14 bases, and 15 bases separated the two germline ends. CDR1 is SGHTA, CDR2 FQGNSA, per germline. In its sample, this clone was seen once. The protocol was immunoSEQ multiplex PCR, while the TCRdb copy is restricted to in-frame clones and leaves out a portion. The table lists 45,000 to 50,000 clones, roughly four fifths of them singletons. The gene calls are TRBV7-2 and TRBJ2-1; TRBD1 is a possible D gene (5 bases). The sample consisted of peripheral blood. This receptor was taken from a man in his forties with acute or convalescent COVID-19. This CDR3 reads CASSSVSDTEFF. The CDR3 DNA reads as TGTGCCAGCAGCTCCGTCTCGGACACCGAGTTCTTC.